These T cell receptor beta chains were read from a single sample in a study of CD8 T cells in Susac syndrome. TCRdb redid the calling of the immunoSEQ multiplex PCR reads with MiXCR, one entry per CDR3 protein. The sample yields some 200,000 distinct CDR3 sequences, roughly 96% seen once. Sequencing was done on a sample of CD4+ T cells from PBMCs. The receptors come from a human donor with multiple sclerosis. Each CDR3 is given without its conserved first and last residue. Fields, in order: J gene, CDR3 length, V gene, CDR3 protein.

j_gene: TRBJ1-1; len: 13; v_gene: TRBV7-9; CDR3aa: ASSPRQGGNTEAF
j_gene: TRBJ2-3; len: 12; v_gene: TRBV3-1; CDR3aa: ASSQEPMADTQY
j_gene: TRBJ1-2; len: 12; v_gene: TRBV7-9; CDR3aa: ASSLSQGISGYT
j_gene: TRBJ1-2; len: 10; v_gene: TRBV12-3/TRBV12-4; CDR3aa: ASSTRDYGYT
j_gene: TRBJ2-1; len: 12; v_gene: TRBV2; CDR3aa: ASSEASGGNEQF
j_gene: TRBJ2-2; len: 9; v_gene: TRBV29-1; CDR3aa: SVQNTGELF
j_gene: TRBJ2-7; len: 10; v_gene: TRBV28; CDR3aa: ASGPRGYEQY
j_gene: TRBJ2-4; len: 13; v_gene: TRBV4-1; CDR3aa: ASSPRAGAKNIQY
j_gene: TRBJ1-1; len: 11; v_gene: TRBV28; CDR3aa: ASSLLGTPEAF
j_gene: TRBJ2-5; len: 11; v_gene: TRBV2; CDR3aa: ASSATLATLPY
j_gene: TRBJ2-3; len: 14; v_gene: TRBV2; CDR3aa: ASSEESSRFTDTQY
j_gene: TRBJ2-3; len: 11; v_gene: TRBV29-1; CDR3aa: SVGRGTWDTQY
j_gene: TRBJ2-5; len: 10; v_gene: TRBV2; CDR3aa: ASTLSRETQY
j_gene: TRBJ1-5; len: 13; v_gene: TRBV30; CDR3aa: AWSKGARGNQPQH
j_gene: TRBJ1-1; len: 10; v_gene: TRBV6-6; CDR3aa: ATSAVNTEAF
j_gene: TRBJ1-2; len: 11; v_gene: TRBV7-9; CDR3aa: ASSLVDSYGYT